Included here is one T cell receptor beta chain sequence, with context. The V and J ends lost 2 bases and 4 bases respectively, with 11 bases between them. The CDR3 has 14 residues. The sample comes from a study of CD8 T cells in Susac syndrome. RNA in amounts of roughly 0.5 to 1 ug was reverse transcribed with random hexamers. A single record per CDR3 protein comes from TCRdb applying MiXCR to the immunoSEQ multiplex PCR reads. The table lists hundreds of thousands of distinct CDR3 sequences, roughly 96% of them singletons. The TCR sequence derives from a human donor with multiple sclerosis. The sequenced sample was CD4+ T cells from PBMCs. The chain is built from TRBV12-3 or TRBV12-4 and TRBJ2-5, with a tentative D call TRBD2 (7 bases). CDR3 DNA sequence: TGTGCCAGCAGTTTACGGGGGGCTCTAGAGACCCAGTACTTC. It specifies CASSLRGALETQYF.